The sample holds a few counts of the clone carrying this T cell receptor (beta chain). Some clones are missing from TCRdb's copy, which holds only in-frame ones; the method was immunoSEQ multiplex PCR. The sample shows about 6,900 clones, roughly four fifths of them seen only once. The entry originates in a study of neoadjuvant anti-PD-1 for oral cavity cancer. The CDR3 contains 13 residues. The germline CDR1 and CDR2 sequences are MNHNY and SVGAGI (reference sequence). Trimming pared 6 bases from V and 11 bases from J, leaving 19 bases between. Sequences were derived from PBMCs, sampled before nivolumab (anti-PD-1) treatment. The TCR comes from a person aged 35-79 years with oral cavity squamous cell carcinoma. The rearrangement joins TRBV6-6 to TRBJ1-1, with D possibly matching TRBD1 (5 bases). The CDR3 DNA follows: TGTGCCAGCAGCTCCCAGGGAGGGGAGAGGGCTTTCTTT. This translates into CASSSQGGERAFF.